The entry below gives a single TCR beta chain sequence along with its context. Its antigen is unknown. Other DNA sequences in the sample encode the same CDR3. Germline values: CDR1 KGHSH, CDR2 LQKENI. Trimming cost V 3 bases and J 3 bases, with 11 bases left between them. The CDR3 consists of 15 residues. Sequencing was performed with immunoSEQ multiplex PCR; in TCRdb, only in-frame clones are kept and a portion is missing. The sample yields about 180,000 clones, 90% seen once. These data originate in a study of T cell responses to AZD1222 COVID-19 vaccine. Findings and limits, study-wide: A rise in Spike-specific TCR breadth and depth followed two AZD1222 doses. Donors were mostly white British, more females; clonal diversity possibly underestimated.

The sample in question was peripheral blood, obtained on day 0 of AZD1222 vaccination. This rearrangement joins TRBV18 to TRBJ2-2, with D tentatively TRBD1 (5 bases). This TCR was sampled from an adult in good health. The CDR3 nucleotides are TGTGCCAGCTCACCTTCTGGGGCGGACACCGGGGAGCTGTTTTTT. Translation: CASSPSGADTGELFF.